This TCR beta chain was recorded in a study of breast tumors, draining lymph nodes, adjacent tissues. Breast cancer patients provided tissue from their axillary draining lymph nodes. This clonotype has a count of ten or more. TCRdb processed the multiplex PCR reads anew with MiXCR; each CDR3 protein has one entry. The sample has 200,000 to 300,000 distinct CDR3 sequences; about 33% are singletons. Trimming removed 5 bases from V and 3 bases from J; junction bases left unmatched: 9. CDR3 length equals 15 residues. CDR1 SGHRS and CDR2 YFSETQ come from the germline V gene. The TCR was taken from a female donor with breast cancer. Some clones in this sample may be carry-over from other donors' samples. This chain uses TRBV5-1 with TRBJ2-3, with 7 bases fitting TRBD2. The sequenced sample consisted of axillary lymph node tissue. CDR3 DNA sequence: TGCGCCAGCAGACCTTTACCAGCGGGAACAGATACGCAGTATTTT. Protein product: CASRPLPAGTDTQYF. Combining the CDR3 with reference TRBV5-1 and TRBJ2-3 gives the whole variable domain KAGVTQTPRYLIKTRGQQVTLSCSPISGHRSVSWYQQTPGQGLQFLFEYFSETQRNKGNFPGRFSGRQFSNSRSEMNVSTLELGDSALYLCASRPLPAGTDTQYFGPGTRLTVL.